The 30 T cell receptor beta chains below all came from one sample that was sequenced in a study of blood T cell repertoires in COVID-19. Profiled with immunoSEQ multiplex PCR; TCRdb holds only in-frame clones, not every one. The sample includes under 200,000 clones, 85% of them seen just once. The sample consisted of peripheral blood. These receptors were collected from an elderly woman with acute or convalescent COVID-19.

V usage is TRBV3-1 (or the pseudogene TRBV3-2) and J usage is TRBJ1-6; TRBD1 might be the D (5 bases). Trimming removed 1 base at V and 8 bases at J, with 12 bases between. Germline assignment: CDR1 LGHDT and CDR2 YNNKEL (reference sequence). This CDR3 is 15 amino acids long. As DNA, the CDR3 is TGTGCCAGCAGCCAAGGCCCCAGGGTAGATTCACCCCTCCACTTT. Translated, it gives CASSQGPRVDSPLHF.

The genes are TRBV3-1 (or the pseudogene TRBV3-2) and TRBJ1-5; no clear D. Per the germline V gene, CDR1 is LGHDT and CDR2 is YNNKEL (reference sequence). Deletions cut 1 base from V and 1 base from J, with 14 bases between. This CDR3 has 17 amino acids. As DNA, the CDR3 is TGTGCCAGCAGCCAAGCGGCGGCTTCTGGGAGCAATCAGCCCCAGCATTTT. It yields the protein CASSQAAASGSNQPQHF.

Concerning this clone: This same CDR3 is encoded by further DNA sequences in the sample. This chain uses TRBV6-5 with TRBJ2-1, with a tentative D call TRBD2 (6 bases). V lost 9 bases and J 5 bases, leaving 11 bases between the germline ends. In germline, CDR1 is MNHEY, CDR2 SVGAGI. The length of the CDR3 is 12 residues. CDR3 nucleotides: TGTGCCAGTAGCACGGGGGACAATGAGCAGTTCTTC. Translating it yields CASSTGDNEQFF.

This clone has only one observation. The chain joins TRBV18 to TRBJ1-1; tentatively, D is TRBD1 (6 bases). V was shortened by 6 bases and J by 8 bases, with 10 bases between the two germline ends. The CDR3 sequence is 11 residues long. Germline loops: CDR1 KGHSH, CDR2 LQKENI. The chain's CDR3 is CASSPDREAFF. Written as DNA, the CDR3 is TGTGCCAGCTCTCCGGACAGAGAAGCTTTCTTT.

The chain couples TRBV7-9 to TRBJ2-1; no definite D call. The CDR3 loop spans 12 amino acids. The ends were cut back, 5 bases at V and 8 bases at J, with 10 bases in the middle. Germline CDR1 reads SEHNR; CDR2 reads FQNEAQ (reference sequence). CDR3 in DNA: TGTGCCAGCAGCCAAGAGGAGTATGAGCAGTTCTTC. It codes for CASSQEEYEQFF.

V gene TRBV14 combines with J gene TRBJ2-7, with 8 bases aligning to TRBD1. Per the germline V gene, CDR1 is SGHDN and CDR2 is FVKESK. V trimming: 8 bases; J trimming: 6 bases; junction bases outside the gene matches: 12. This CDR3 is 14 amino acids long. The CDR3 sequence: CASERTGLPSEQYF. The CDR3 nucleotides are TGTGCCAGCGAGAGGACAGGGCTTCCGAGCGAGCAGTACTTC.

This clone appeared once. The rearrangement links TRBV6-5 to TRBJ1-3; possibly TRBD1 for D (6 bases). This CDR3 is built from 13 residues. The ends were cut back, 7 bases at V and 0 bases at J, with 7 bases in the middle. Germline-derived CDR1 and CDR2 are MNHEY and SVGAGI. The DNA of the CDR3 is TGTGCCAGCACAGGGGACTCTGGAAACACCATATATTTT. Amino acids: CASTGDSGNTIYF.

V gene TRBV15 combines with J gene TRBJ2-6, with TRBD1 identical over 11 bases. The germline V gene encodes CDR1 LNHNV and CDR2 YYDKDF (reference sequence). The CDR3 totals 18 residues. The V and J ends lost 1 base and 2 bases, in that order; junction bases with no gene match: 4. The CDR3 protein is CATSRARTGGAGANVLTF. DNA for the CDR3: TGTGCCACCAGCAGAGCCAGGACAGGGGGCGCTGGGGCCAACGTCCTGACTTTC.

V gene TRBV4-3 combines with J gene TRBJ2-1; the D is unclear. The CDR3 is 13 amino acids. CDR1 and CDR2 (germline): LGHNA, YSLEER. Trimming left V 0 bases short and J 9 bases short, with 9 bases between. CDR3 sequence reads: CASSQDLGTEQFF. Written as DNA, the CDR3 is TGCGCCAGCAGCCAAGATTTGGGCACTGAGCAGTTCTTC.

This chain uses TRBV27 with TRBJ1-2; TRBD1 matches at 10 bases. The CDR3 consists of 17 residues. Germline V CDR1 and CDR2: MNHEY, SMNVEV (reference sequence). With V trimmed by 1 base and J by 8 bases, 13 bases remained unmatched. This CDR3 reads CASSLLGDRGALGGYTF. DNA of the CDR3: TGTGCCAGCAGTTTATTAGGGGACAGGGGCGCTCTAGGCGGCTACACCTTC.

This sequence joins TRBV2 and TRBJ2-2; 8 nucleotides line up with TRBD1. Looked up from germline, CDR1 is SNHLY and CDR2 is FYNNEI. CDR3 length equals 14 residues. J gave up 0 bases and V 7 bases, and 1 base lay outside the gene matches. The CDR3 loop is CASMGQANTGELFF. In DNA, the CDR3 is TGTGCCAGCATGGGACAGGCGAACACCGGGGAGCTGTTTTTT.

The chain has TRBV11-2 and TRBJ2-3; D uncertain. Looked up from germline, CDR1 is SGHAT and CDR2 is FQNNGV. This CDR3 comprises 12 residues. V was shortened by 1 base and J by 13 bases, with 12 bases between the two germline ends. The CDR3 sequence is CASSLVSGQEYF. The CDR3 DNA reads TGTGCCAGCAGCTTAGTGTCTGGGCAGGAGTATTTT.

This rearrangement joins TRBV11-2 to TRBJ2-2; no clear D gene. Germline CDR1 reads SGHAT; CDR2 reads FQNNGV. The CDR3 is made up of 13 amino acids. V lost 5 bases to trimming and J lost 2 bases, with 6 bases between them. CDR3 residues: CASSLYNTGELFF. The CDR3 DNA reads TGTGCCAGCAGCCTATACAACACCGGGGAGCTGTTTTTT.

This clone appeared a single time. The chain combines TRBV2 with TRBJ1-5; 8 bases line up with TRBD1. The CDR3 consists of 13 residues. The trim removed 6 bases at V and 6 bases at J, leaving 4 bases unmatched. Germline CDR1 and CDR2: SNHLY and FYNNEI. This chain's CDR3 is CASSEGTGQPQHF. The CDR3 coding sequence is TGTGCCAGCAGCGAGGGGACAGGTCAGCCCCAGCATTTT. The whole variable domain, filled in from reference TRBV2 and TRBJ1-5, reads EPEVTQTPSHQVTQMGQEVILRCVPISNHLYFYWYRQILGQKVEFLVSFYNNEISEKSEIFDDQFSVERPDGSNFTLKIRSTKLEDSAMYFCASSEGTGQPQHFGDGTRLSIL.

The chain carries TRBV2 and TRBJ2-7; D might be TRBD1 (5 bases). CDR3 size: 15 residues. V gave up 3 bases and J gave up 3 bases, with 15 bases separating them. Germline V gives CDR1 SNHLY, CDR2 FYNNEI. CDR3 in DNA: TGTGCCAGCAGTGAGGGGCAGGCGCGATTCTACGAGCAGTACTTC. Residues: CASSEGQARFYEQYF.

The chain carries TRBV27 and TRBJ1-2; 8 bases align to TRBD1. Trimming took 5 bases from V and 7 from J; bases not matched to a gene: 12. Germline V gives CDR1 MNHEY, CDR2 SMNVEV (reference sequence). The CDR3 length is 15 residues. The CDR3 spells CASSPLGAGGVGYTF. CDR3 DNA: TGTGCCAGCAGTCCCCTCGGGGCAGGGGGCGTTGGCTACACCTTC.

The rearrangement joins TRBV30 to TRBJ1-1, with 7 bases matching TRBD1. There are 14 residues in the CDR3. The V gene's germline CDR1 is GTSNPN and CDR2 SVGIG (reference sequence). V was clipped by 4 bases and J by 0 bases; unmatched bases: 5. This chain's CDR3 is CAWTPGGLNTEAFF. CDR3 in DNA: TGTGCCTGGACCCCAGGGGGATTGAACACTGAAGCTTTCTTT. Combining the CDR3 with reference TRBV30 and TRBJ1-1 gives the whole variable domain SQTIHQWPATLVQPVGSPLSLECTVEGTSNPNLYWYRQAAGRGLQLLFYSVGIGQISSEVPQNLSASRPQDRQFILSSKKLLLSDSGFYLCAWTPGGLNTEAFFGQGTRLTVV.

This chain joins TRBV2 and TRBJ1-4; tentative D call: TRBD1 (5 bases). The CDR3 length is 12 residues. Germline-derived CDR1 and CDR2 are SNHLY and FYNNEI. V gave up 7 bases and J gave up 8 bases, with 11 bases separating them. The CDR3 region has the DNA TGTGCCAGCACGTACAGGCTAGAAAAACTGTTTTTT. Translation gives CASTYRLEKLFF.

The chain is built from TRBV5-4 and TRBJ2-1; 13 nucleotides line up with TRBD2. V lost 4 bases and J lost 8; bases outside the gene matches: 3. The CDR3 has 14 residues. Germline V gene sequence: CDR1 SGHNT, CDR2 YYREEE (reference sequence). The CDR3, as DNA: TGTGCCAGCAGCCGGACTAGCGGGAGTTATGAGCAGTTCTTC. This translates into CASSRTSGSYEQFF.

The V gene is TRBV11-3, the J gene TRBJ2-7; 10 bases agree with TRBD2. V was clipped by 5 bases and J by 5 bases; unmatched bases: 12. Germline lookup yields CDR1 SGHNT and CDR2 YENEEA. The CDR3 loop spans 16 amino acids. The CDR3 DNA sequence: TGTGCCAGCAGCCCACTAAGCGGGAGGGCCCCCGACGAGCAGTACTTC. Translated, it gives CASSPLSGRAPDEQYF.

The chain uses TRBV7-2 and TRBJ2-4, with D unclear. V was shortened by 3 bases and J by 6 bases, with 6 bases between the two germline ends. Germline assignment: CDR1 SGHTA and CDR2 FQGNSA. This CDR3 contains 12 residues. CDR3 sequence: CASSFSLNIQYF. The CDR3 DNA follows: TGTGCCAGCAGCTTTTCCTTAAACATTCAGTACTTC.

The chain has TRBV30 and TRBJ1-5; D unresolved. This CDR3 is 13 amino acids long. Trimming left V 2 bases short and J 3 bases short, with 8 bases between. Germline V gene lookup returns CDR1 GTSNPN and CDR2 SVGIG (reference sequence). Here the CDR3 reads CAWSTRINQPQHF. In nucleotides, the CDR3 is TGTGCCTGGAGTACGAGAATCAATCAGCCCCAGCATTTT.

The genes are TRBV18 and TRBJ2-7; 8 bases are shared with TRBD1. J lost 0 bases, V lost 4 bases, and 11 bases had no gene match. This CDR3 spans 17 amino acids. Germline lookup yields CDR1 KGHSH and CDR2 LQKENI. The CDR3 nucleotides read TGTGCCAGCTCACTTGAACGGGACAGGACGACCTCCTACGAGCAGTACTTC. Translation: CASSLERDRTTSYEQYF.

V usage is TRBV30 and J usage is TRBJ2-5; maybe TRBD2 (6 bases). Germline CDR1 reads GTSNPN; CDR2 reads SVGIG (reference sequence). The CDR3 covers 12 residues. V dropped 4 bases and J dropped 5 bases, with 11 bases sitting between them. The CDR3 DNA is TGTGCCTGGATCCCACGGGGGGAGACCCAGTACTTC. Translated: CAWIPRGETQYF.

The chain joins TRBV5-1 to TRBJ1-6; possibly TRBD1 for D (5 bases). The V gene's germline CDR1 is SGHRS and CDR2 YFSETQ. The germline V and J ends were trimmed by 0 bases and 4 bases, with 5 bases remaining between them. This CDR3 is 14 amino acids long. The CDR3 reads CASSLGQYNSPLHF. DNA of the CDR3: TGCGCCAGCAGCTTGGGACAGTATAATTCACCCCTCCACTTT.

In DNA, the CDR3 is TGTGCCAGCAGCCTCAGGGGGAATCAGCCCCAGCATTTT. Amino acid sequence: CASSLRGNQPQHF. The V gene is TRBV3-1 (or the pseudogene TRBV3-2), the J gene TRBJ1-5, with 7 bases matching TRBD1. The V segment lost 4 bases and the J segment 4 bases; nucleotides outside the gene matches: 1. The CDR3 length is 13 residues. From germline, CDR1 is LGHDT and CDR2 YNNKEL (reference sequence).

The CDR3 DNA sequence: TGCAGCACGACAGGAGATAACTATGGCTACACCTTC. This gives the protein CSTTGDNYGYTF. The rearrangement uses TRBV29-1 and TRBJ1-2; perhaps TRBD1 as D (6 bases). This CDR3 spans 12 amino acids. CDR1 is SQVTM and CDR2 is ANQGSEA in the germline V gene. V lost 8 bases and J lost 1, with 11 bases in between. The entire variable domain, with the rest obtained from reference TRBV29-1 and TRBJ1-2, is as follows: SAVISQKPSRDICQRGTSLTIQCQVDSQVTMMFWYRQQPGQSLTLIATANQGSEATYESGFVIDKFPISRPNLTFSTLTVSNMSPEDSSIYLCSTTGDNYGYTFGSGTRLTVV.

The chain carries TRBV4-2 and TRBJ2-7; 10 bases line up with TRBD2. The V gene end was trimmed by 0 bases and the J gene end by 12 bases; junction bases not matched to a gene: 11. Germline loops: CDR1 LGHNA, CDR2 YNFKEQ. The CDR3 runs 15 residues. CDR3 in amino acids: CASSQERLAGDKLYF. The CDR3, as DNA: TGTGCCAGCAGCCAAGAAAGGCTAGCGGGAGATAAGCTGTACTTC.

This clone was seen only once. This sequence joins TRBV6-5 and TRBJ2-7; D is perhaps TRBD2 (7 bases). The CDR3 runs 15 residues. Trimming cost V 6 bases and J 0 bases, with 15 bases left between them. Germline V CDR1 and CDR2: MNHEY, SVGAGI. For the CDR3, the DNA is TGTGCCAGCAGCCCGGGGGGCGCGAGCTCCTACGAGCAGTACTTC. It is translated as CASSPGGASSYEQYF.

The chain couples TRBV2 to TRBJ2-3; D is uncertain. This CDR3 is 14 amino acids long. V lost 6 bases, J lost 4 bases, and 14 bases lay in between. The germline CDR1 and CDR2 sequences are SNHLY and FYNNEI. The CDR3 protein is CASSAWSMADTQYF. CDR3 in DNA: TGTGCCAGCAGCGCGTGGTCCATGGCAGATACGCAGTATTTT.